Reported below is one TCR beta chain. The antigen is undetermined. This CDR3 is also generated by other DNA sequences in the sample. The germline CDR1 and CDR2 sequences are MNHNS and SASEGT. The CDR3 has 12 residues. V lost 2 bases to trimming and J lost 5 bases, with 4 bases between them. The healthy adult donors were HIV-negative and reported no recent acute infections or vaccinations. The data belong to a study of shared clonotypes between healthy human individuals. Study observations and caveats: Around 5.3% of naive CD4 clonotypes were shared across a handful of donors. Clonotype sharing among donors was thought likely to change with sequencing depth. Among non-shared clonotypes, generation probabilities were lower than among those shared by all four donors.

Sequencing used immunoSEQ multiplex PCR; TCRdb keeps in-frame clones, though not all of them. The sample contains around 1,100,000 clones, approximately 80% of which appear only once. This sequence originates from a man aged 18 to 30 in good health. Some clones in this sample may be carry-over from other donors' samples. Sequenced input: memory CD4+ T cells from PBMCs. The subset here: CD45RA-negative fraction. V is TRBV6-1 and J is TRBJ1-5; D is ambiguous. CDR3 in DNA: TGTGCCAGCAGTGAACTCTATCAGCCCCAGCATTTT. Encoded protein: CASSELYQPQHF.